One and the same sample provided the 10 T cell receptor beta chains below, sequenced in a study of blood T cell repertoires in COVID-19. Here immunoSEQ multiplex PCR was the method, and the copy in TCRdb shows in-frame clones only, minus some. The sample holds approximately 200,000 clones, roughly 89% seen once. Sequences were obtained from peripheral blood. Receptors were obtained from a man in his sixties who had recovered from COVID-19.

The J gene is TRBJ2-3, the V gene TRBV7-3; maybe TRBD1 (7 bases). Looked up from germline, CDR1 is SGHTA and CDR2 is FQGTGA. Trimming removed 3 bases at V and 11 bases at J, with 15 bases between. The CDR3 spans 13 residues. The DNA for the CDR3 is TGTGCCAGCAGCTTTTATCAGCAGGGGGGGCAGTATTTT. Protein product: CASSFYQQGGQYF.

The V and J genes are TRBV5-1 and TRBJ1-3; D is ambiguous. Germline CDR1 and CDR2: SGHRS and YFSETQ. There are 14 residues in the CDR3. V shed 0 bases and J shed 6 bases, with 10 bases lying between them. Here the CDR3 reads CASSLGSHENTIYF. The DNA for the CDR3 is TGCGCCAGCAGCTTGGGGAGCCACGAAAACACCATATATTTT.

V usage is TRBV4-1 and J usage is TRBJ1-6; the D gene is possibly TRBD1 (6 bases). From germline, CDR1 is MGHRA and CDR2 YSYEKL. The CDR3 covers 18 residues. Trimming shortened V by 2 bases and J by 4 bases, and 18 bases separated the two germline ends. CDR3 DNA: TGCGCCAGCAGCCAAAAACTACAGGGTTCTACGTATAATTCACCCCTCCACTTT. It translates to CASSQKLQGSTYNSPLHF.

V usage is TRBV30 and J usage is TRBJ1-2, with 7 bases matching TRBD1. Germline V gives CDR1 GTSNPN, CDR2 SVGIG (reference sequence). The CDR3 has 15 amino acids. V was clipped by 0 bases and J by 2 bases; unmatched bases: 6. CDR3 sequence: CAWSVATGKNYGYTF. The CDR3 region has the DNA TGTGCCTGGAGTGTAGCGACAGGGAAGAACTATGGCTACACCTTC.

CDR3 loop: CASSQGGTNTGELFF. CDR3 sequence (DNA): TGTGCCAGCAGCCAGGGCGGGACCAACACCGGGGAGCTGTTTTTT. This chain joins TRBV3-1 (or the pseudogene TRBV3-2) and TRBJ2-2; perhaps TRBD2 as D (6 bases). Deletions cut 3 bases from V and 2 bases from J, with 10 bases between. Germline V gene lookup returns CDR1 LGHDT and CDR2 YNNKEL (reference sequence). The CDR3 runs to 15 residues.

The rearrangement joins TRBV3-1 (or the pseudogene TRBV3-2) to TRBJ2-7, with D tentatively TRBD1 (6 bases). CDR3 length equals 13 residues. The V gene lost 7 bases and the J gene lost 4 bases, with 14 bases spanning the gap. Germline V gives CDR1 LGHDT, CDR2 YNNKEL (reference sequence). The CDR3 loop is CASTRGQRYEQYF. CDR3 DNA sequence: TGTGCCAGCACCCGAGGACAGCGATACGAGCAGTACTTC.

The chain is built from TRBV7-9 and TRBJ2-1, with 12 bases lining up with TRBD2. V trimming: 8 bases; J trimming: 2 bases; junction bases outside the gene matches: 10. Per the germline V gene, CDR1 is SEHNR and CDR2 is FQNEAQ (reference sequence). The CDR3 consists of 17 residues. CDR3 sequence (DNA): TGTGCCAGCCTATTGACTAGCGGGGGTAAGACCTACAATGAGCAGTTCTTC. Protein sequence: CASLLTSGGKTYNEQFF.

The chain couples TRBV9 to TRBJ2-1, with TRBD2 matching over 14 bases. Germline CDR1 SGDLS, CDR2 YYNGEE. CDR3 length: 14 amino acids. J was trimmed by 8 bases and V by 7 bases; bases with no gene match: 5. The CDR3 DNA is TGTGCCAGCGGGACTAGCGGGAGTACCCATGAGCAGTTCTTC. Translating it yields CASGTSGSTHEQFF.

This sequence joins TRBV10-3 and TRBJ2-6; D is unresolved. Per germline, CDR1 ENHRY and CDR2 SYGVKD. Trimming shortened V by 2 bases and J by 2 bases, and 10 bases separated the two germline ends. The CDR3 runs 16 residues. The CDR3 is CAISEPSRTGANVLTF. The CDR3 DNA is TGTGCCATCAGTGAGCCAAGCCGCACTGGGGCCAACGTCCTGACTTTC.

This CDR3 reads CASSGFGTDQETQYF. Here the CDR3 DNA reads TGCGCCAGCAGCGGCTTCGGGACAGACCAAGAGACCCAGTACTTC. The chain carries TRBV5-1 and TRBJ2-5, with 7 bases that match TRBD1. This CDR3 region has 15 residues. Germline assignment: CDR1 SGHRS and CDR2 YFSETQ. With V trimmed by 4 bases and J by 0 bases, 6 bases remained unmatched.